This TCR beta chain was recorded in a study of beta chain features in type 1 diabetes. Trimming pared 0 bases from V and 4 bases from J, leaving 16 bases between. Germline CDR1 MNHEY, CDR2 SVGAGI. The CDR3 contains 16 residues. Of the isolated RNA, all was reverse transcribed, and so the sequenced material was expressed TCRB transcripts. Only in-frame clones appear in the TCRdb table, and some are missing; sequencing was by immunoSEQ multiplex PCR. This repertoire shows 500,000 to 700,000 clones, around a sixth found once; its top ten account for under 0.095%. This rearrangement joins TRBV6-5 to TRBJ2-7, with D tentatively TRBD1 or TRBD2 (6 bases each). This sequence originates from a man aged 18 to 29 in good health. Material for sequencing was naive CD4+ T cells from blood. The CDR3 is CASSYSTSGAAYEQYF. CDR3 coding DNA: TGTGCCAGCAGTTACTCGACTTCGGGGGCAGCGTACGAGCAGTACTTC.